Listed below are T cell receptor beta chains from one sample, sequenced in a study of OX40 agonist ivuxolimab in advanced cancers. TCRdb keeps only in-frame clones here, not all; method: immunoSEQ multiplex PCR. Of tens of thousands of clones listed, 84% are singletons. The sample consisted of CD4+ or CD8+ T cells sorted from blood, taken in a trial of the OX40 agonist ivuxolimab. The origin of the receptors is an adult with an advanced solid tumor such as melanoma, head and neck, liver or kidney cancer. Both conserved end residues are part of each CDR3. The order of the fields is D gene, clone size, V gene, J gene, CDR3 protein, CDR3 DNA. A D gene is named only where the DNA matches it firmly. Clone size appears in some rows only: once, few, many, or a class for an expanded clone.

NA	NA	TRBV4-1	TRBJ2-3	CASSQQGTDTQYF	TGCGCCAGCAGCCAGCAGGGAACAGATACGCAGTATTTT
NA	NA	TRBV21-1	TRBJ2-7	CASSKGARFEQYF	TGTGCCAGCAGCAAAGGAGCCCGATTCGAGCAGTACTTC
NA	NA	TRBV7-9	TRBJ1-6	CASSAYRVRPYNSPLHF	TGTGCCAGCAGCGCCTACAGGGTTCGGCCCTATAATTCACCCCTCCACTTT
NA	NA	TRBV5-8	TRBJ2-7	CASSWGRDREQYF	TGTGCCAGCAGCTGGGGACGAGATCGGGAGCAGTACTTC
TRBD1	NA	TRBV9	TRBJ2-3	CASSVKGQGLKRQYF	TGTGCCAGCAGCGTAAAGGGACAGGGGCTAAAAAGGCAGTATTTT
NA	NA	TRBV19	TRBJ1-1	CASSIPHRGITEAFF	TGTGCCAGTAGTATTCCGCACCGGGGGATCACTGAAGCTTTCTTT
TRBD1	NA	TRBV7-9	TRBJ2-7	CASSLVKQGVREQYF	TGTGCCAGCAGCTTAGTGAAACAGGGGGTGAGGGAGCAGTACTTC
NA	NA	TRBV28	TRBJ1-6	CASSSAALDSPLHF	TGTGCCAGCAGTTCCGCAGCCTTGGATTCACCCCTCCACTTT
NA	few	TRBV13	TRBJ2-3	CASPHPDTQYF	TGTGCCAGCCCCCATCCAGATACGCAGTATTTT
TRBD1	NA	TRBV19	TRBJ1-1	CASRKDREFIPEAFF	TGTGCCAGTAGAAAGGACAGGGAGTTTATCCCTGAAGCTTTCTTT
NA	once	TRBV5-8	TRBJ1-1	CASSSSRRGFSVNTEAFF	TGTGCCAGCAGCTCATCCCGCCGAGGGTTTTCGGTGAACACTGAAGCTTTCTTT
NA	once	TRBV10-3	TRBJ1-1	CAISEMAGMNTEAFF	TGTGCCATCAGTGAGATGGCTGGCATGAACACTGAAGCTTTCTTT
TRBD1	NA	TRBV27	TRBJ2-2	CASSLFPGQANTGELFF	TGTGCCAGCAGTTTATTCCCGGGACAGGCGAACACCGGGGAGCTGTTTTTT
NA	NA	TRBV5-5	TRBJ2-6	CASSLTSLFSGANVLTF	TGTGCCAGCAGCTTGACCAGTTTATTCTCTGGGGCCAACGTCCTGACTTTC
NA	NA	TRBV2	TRBJ2-7	CASRLRDVPSYEQYF	TGTGCCAGCAGGCTCCGGGACGTCCCTTCCTACGAGCAGTACTTC
NA	few	TRBV28	TRBJ2-1	CASKAPSYNEQFF	TGTGCCAGCAAGGCACCCTCCTACAATGAGCAGTTCTTC
TRBD1	NA	TRBV5-1	TRBJ1-2	CASSHGQGGNYGYTF	TGCGCCAGCAGCCACGGACAGGGGGGAAACTATGGCTACACCTTC
NA	NA	TRBV5-5	TRBJ2-7	CASSLFAGLAYEQYF	TGTGCCAGCAGCTTGTTCGCGGGCCTAGCCTACGAGCAGTACTTC
NA	once	TRBV2	TRBJ1-5	CASSERALYSVYSNQPQHF	TGTGCCAGCAGTGAAAGGGCGTTATATTCGGTGTATAGCAATCAGCCCCAGCATTTT
NA	NA	TRBV7-6	TRBJ2-7	CASSLFGVYEQYF	TGTGCCAGCAGCTTATTCGGGGTTTACGAGCAGTACTTC
TRBD1	NA	TRBV9	TRBJ2-7	CASSVEAGGIYEQYF	TGTGCCAGCAGCGTAGAGGCAGGGGGCATATACGAGCAGTACTTC
NA	NA	TRBV11-3	TRBJ1-2	CASGSPGYGYTF	TGTGCCAGCGGTTCCCCTGGCTATGGCTACACCTTC
NA	NA	TRBV9	TRBJ2-7	CASSVGGSGAAYEQYF	TGTGCCAGCAGCGTAGGGGGCAGTGGGGCTGCCTACGAGCAGTACTTC
TRBD1	NA	TRBV5-1	TRBJ1-2	CASSLGTVANYGYTF	TGCGCCAGCAGCTTAGGGACAGTCGCTAACTATGGCTACACCTTC
NA	NA	TRBV19	TRBJ1-4	CASSTRTTTNEKLFF	TGTGCCAGTAGTACCCGGACCACAACTAATGAAAAACTGTTTTTT
TRBD1	NA	TRBV27	TRBJ2-4	CASSSLLTGGGIQYF	TGTGCCAGCAGTTCCCTCCTGACAGGGGGTGGCATTCAGTACTTC
NA	NA	TRBV7-9	TRBJ2-2	CASSRYPRSPGELFF	TGTGCCAGCAGCCGTTACCCCCGTTCTCCCGGGGAGCTGTTTTTT
NA	NA	TRBV28	TRBJ1-4	CASSGGGENEKLFF	TGTGCCAGCTCTGGAGGGGGGGAAAATGAAAAACTGTTTTTT
NA	NA	TRBV4-3	TRBJ2-5	CASSRSGVGEETQYF	TGCGCCAGCAGCCGGTCTGGCGTTGGGGAAGAGACCCAGTACTTC
TRBD2	once	TRBV4-2	TRBJ2-1	CASSQVMASGYNEQFF	TGTGCCAGCAGCCAAGTTATGGCTAGCGGCTACAATGAGCAGTTCTTC
NA	NA	TRBV30	TRBJ1-6	CAWRRGRNSPLHF	TGTGCCTGGAGAAGGGGACGGAATTCACCCCTCCACTTT
NA	NA	TRBV19	TRBJ1-5	CASSIGEHQPRHF	TGTGCCAGTAGTATAGGAGAGCATCAGCCCCGGCATTTT
TRBD1	NA	TRBV6-6	TRBJ1-2	CASSYSATWDSYGYTF	TGTGCCAGCAGTTACTCCGCAACGTGGGACAGCTATGGCTACACCTTC
NA	few	TRBV6-5	TRBJ1-6	CASVGGSYNSPLHF	TGTGCCTCGGTCGGGGGCTCCTATAATTCACCCCTCCACTTT
NA	NA	TRBV29-1	TRBJ1-2	CSVYAGPIYTF	TGCAGCGTTTACGCAGGGCCCATCTACACCTTC
NA	NA	TRBV7-2	TRBJ2-5	CASSSRTRETQYF	TGTGCCAGCAGCTCAAGGACAAGGGAGACCCAGTACTTC
NA	NA	TRBV11-3	TRBJ2-2	CASSPGLIANTGELFF	TGTGCCAGCAGCCCTGGACTGATCGCGAACACCGGGGAGCTGTTTTTT
NA	NA	TRBV12-5	TRBJ2-3	CASGLTGADTQYF	TGTGCTAGTGGTTTGACGGGGGCAGATACGCAGTATTTT
NA	once	TRBV19	TRBJ1-1	CASTHGGAATEAFF	TGTGCCAGTACCCACGGGGGTGCCGCCACTGAAGCTTTCTTT
TRBD2	NA	TRBV11-2	TRBJ2-3	CASSFLGGITDTQYF	TGTGCCAGCAGCTTCCTGGGGGGGATCACAGATACGCAGTATTTT
NA	NA	TRBV11-2	TRBJ1-5	CASSPGPGAQPQHF	TGTGCCAGCAGCCCGGGACCTGGGGCGCAGCCCCAGCATTTT